The 19 T cell receptor beta chains below come from one sample, sequenced in a study of T cells in Graves' hyperthyroidism and ophthalmopathy (dated by TCRdb to the late 2010s). Library method: multiplex PCR. Sequencing relied on an Illumina HiSeq 2000. Amplification of TCR beta CDR3 regions was carried out from RNA transcripts. The TCR CDR3 was subjected to a first round of RT-PCR using the HTBI primer set and the Qiagen OneStep RT-PCR kit. Clones were called with MiXCR by TCRdb after fastp trimmed the public reads at Q25, and only in-frame beta chains were retained. Records with the same CDR3 protein are collapsed into one entry carrying the most frequent genes and DNA. The sample data list about 380,000 distinct CDR3 sequences, and 13% to 15% of these were observed just once. The ten largest clones capture around a fifth of the sample. Sequenced input: blood. The receptors were sampled from a woman aged 25 to 39 with Graves' ophthalmopathy.

This clonotype turned up a few times. V usage is TRBV10-1 and J usage is TRBJ1-1, with TRBD1 matching 8 bases. The V and J ends lost 6 bases and 4 bases, in that order; junction bases with no gene match: 7. CDR3 length: 14 residues. In germline, CDR1 is WNHNN, CDR2 SYGVQD (reference sequence). The DNA of the CDR3 is TGCGCCAGCAGCGGACAGGGAGGTCCCACTGAAGCTTTCTTT. Translation gives CASSGQGGPTEAFF.

This clonotype has a count of ten or more. The chain employs TRBV2 and TRBJ1-2, with TRBD1 matching 10 bases. This CDR3 region has 13 residues. V was clipped by 10 bases and J by 5 bases; unmatched bases: 7. Germline assignment: CDR1 SNHLY and CDR2 FYNNEI. In DNA, the CDR3 is TGTGCCACCAAGACAGGGGGCTTTTATGGCTACACCTTC. Translation gives CATKTGGFYGYTF.

Many counts were recorded for this clonotype. This chain uses TRBV28 with TRBJ2-1; perhaps TRBD2 as D (6 bases). The CDR3 sequence is 14 residues long. The V gene's germline CDR1 is MDHEN and CDR2 SYDVKM. Trimming shortened V by 7 bases and J by 3 bases, and 13 bases separated the two germline ends. Written as DNA, the CDR3 is TGTGCCAGCACCATCATGCGGGACTACAATGAGCAGTTCTTC. This codes for CASTIMRDYNEQFF.

On this clonotype: A read error may be the cause here, since a much bigger clone is one base away. The chain joins TRBV15 to TRBJ2-3; TRBD2 matches 14 bases. The CDR3 totals 14 residues. Trimming took 9 bases from V and 10 from J; bases not matched to a gene: 9. CDR1 is LNHNV and CDR2 is YYDKDF in the germline V gene (reference sequence). Written as DNA, the CDR3 is TGTGCCACTGAGACTAGCGGGGGGGCATGGGCGCAGTATTTT. It translates to CATETSGGAWAQYF.

This clonotype was detected ten times or more. The rearrangement uses TRBV2 and TRBJ2-3; D gene ambiguous. The germline CDR1 and CDR2 sequences are SNHLY and FYNNEI. The CDR3 extends over 10 amino acids. Trimming left V 10 bases short and J 2 bases short, with 4 bases between. The CDR3 reads CATITDTQYF. The CDR3 region has the DNA TGTGCCACAATCACAGATACGCAGTATTTT.

In this sample, this clonotype turned up many times. The gene calls are TRBV7-8 and TRBJ1-1; 8 bases agree with TRBD1. The CDR3 length is 14 residues. J was trimmed by 3 bases and V by 3 bases; bases with no gene match: 3. Germline-derived CDR1 and CDR2 are SGHVS and FQNEAQ. CDR3 DNA sequence: TGTGCCAGCAGCTTCGACAGGGGTGACACTGAAGCTTTCTTT. Encoded protein: CASSFDRGDTEAFF.

Many counts were recorded for this clonotype. The chain combines TRBV11-2 with TRBJ2-1, with D possibly being TRBD2 (5 bases). The germline V and J ends were trimmed by 0 bases and 5 bases, with 11 bases remaining between them. Germline values: CDR1 SGHAT, CDR2 FQNNGV. The CDR3 extends over 15 amino acids. CDR3 bases: TGTGCCAGCAGCTTAGAGTGGACCGGGAACAATGAGCAGTTCTTC. This translates into CASSLEWTGNNEQFF.

This clonotype was seen repeatedly, ten times or more. This chain joins TRBV30 and TRBJ2-7; D gene uncertain. CDR1 GTSNPN and CDR2 SVGIG come from the germline V gene (reference sequence). Between the trimmed V and J ends, which lost 3 bases and 0 bases, there was a span of 18 bases. The CDR3 contains 16 residues. CDR3 amino acids: CAWSSPTWSSSYEQYF. CDR3 nucleotides: TGTGCCTGGAGCTCCCCGACGTGGTCGAGCTCCTACGAGCAGTACTTC.

This clonotype was seen ten or more times. The chain has TRBV12-3 or TRBV12-4 and TRBJ2-5; no definite D call. This CDR3 is built from 12 residues. Trimming removed 2 bases at V and 5 bases at J, with 6 bases between. The CDR3 DNA reads TGTGCCAGCAGTTTATTGGTGGAGACCCAGTACTTC. Encoded protein: CASSLLVETQYF.

This clonotype appeared many times. The CDR3 bases are TGTGCCAGCAGCCCGGGACAGGTATTTAGCAACACTGAAGCTTTCTTT. It yields the protein CASSPGQVFSNTEAFF. This sequence joins TRBV7-6 and TRBJ1-1; 8 bases line up with TRBD1. V gave up 5 bases and J gave up 2 bases; unmatched junction bases: 10. Germline loops: CDR1 SGHVS, CDR2 FNYEAQ. The CDR3 loop spans 16 amino acids.

This clonotype was counted only a few times. The gene calls are TRBV12-3 or TRBV12-4 and TRBJ1-5; D is unresolved. Deletions cut 3 bases from V and 7 bases from J, with 13 bases between. The CDR3 spans 14 residues. The CDR3 sequence: CASSFPVGDQPQHF. CDR3 nucleotides: TGTGCCAGCAGTTTTCCGGTCGGCGACCAGCCCCAGCATTTT.

Here the CDR3 reads CASSVVAGTSTDTQYF. The CDR3 coding sequence is TGTGCCAGCAGCGTAGTTGCGGGGACAAGCACAGATACGCAGTATTTT. The chain links TRBV9 to TRBJ2-3, with D perhaps TRBD1 or TRBD2 (6 bases each). V lost 0 bases and J 0 bases, leaving 11 bases between the germline ends. The CDR3 is made up of 16 amino acids. Germline V CDR1 and CDR2: SGDLS, YYNGEE.

The V call is TRBV3-1, the J call TRBJ2-2; D unclear. The CDR3 sequence is 17 residues long. Germline values: CDR1 LGHDT, CDR2 YNNKEL (reference sequence). V dropped 1 base and J dropped 8 bases, with 20 bases sitting between them. CDR3 sequence reads: CASSQGRAWMYSGELFF. The CDR3 DNA is TGTGCCAGCAGCCAAGGTCGGGCTTGGATGTATTCGGGGGAGCTGTTTTTT.

This clonotype was seen ten or more times. This CDR3 is CAWSSGQALAKNIQYF. CDR3 DNA sequence: TGTGCCTGGAGCAGTGGACAGGCACTAGCCAAAAACATTCAGTACTTC. V is TRBV30 and J is TRBJ2-4; 7 nucleotides align to TRBD1. Germline V gene data show CDR1 as GTSNPN and CDR2 as SVGIG (reference sequence). V was pared by 3 bases and J by 0 bases, with 8 bases of the junction left unmatched. The CDR3 consists of 16 residues.

This clonotype has at least ten counts. This chain uses TRBV2 with TRBJ1-1; 7 bases match TRBD1. This CDR3 contains 15 residues. CDR1 and CDR2 from the germline V gene are SNHLY and FYNNEI. Trimming at V came to 11 bases and at J to 4 bases, leaving 16 bases not matched to a gene. The CDR3: CALPGQGEVGTEAFF. The CDR3 bases are TGTGCCCTTCCCGGGCAGGGGGAAGTGGGCACTGAAGCTTTCTTT.

This clonotype was found many times. The chain uses TRBV5-1 and TRBJ2-2; the D is unclear. V shed 1 base and J shed 1 base, with 11 bases lying between them. Germline-derived CDR1 and CDR2 are SGHRS and YFSETQ. CDR3 size: 16 residues. The CDR3 loop is CASSLSTTRNTGELFF. The CDR3 DNA sequence: TGCGCCAGCAGCTTGAGCACGACAAGGAACACCGGGGAGCTGTTTTTT.

This clonotype was seen ten or more times. The chain carries TRBV28 and TRBJ1-5; D gene uncertain. Trimming shortened V by 7 bases and J by 1 base, and 14 bases separated the two germline ends. CDR1 MDHEN and CDR2 SYDVKM come from the germline V gene. The CDR3 loop spans 15 amino acids. CDR3 residues: CASTPVGSSNQPQHF. The CDR3 DNA sequence: TGTGCCAGCACCCCCGTCGGGTCAAGCAATCAGCCCCAGCATTTT. Using reference TRBV28 and TRBJ1-5 for the parts outside the CDR3, the full variable domain is DVKVTQSSRYLVKRTGEKVFLECVQDMDHENMFWYRQDPGLGLRLIYFSYDVKMKEKGDIPEGYSVSREKKERFSLILESASTNQTSMYLCASTPVGSSNQPQHFGDGTRLSIL.

V gene TRBV19 combines with J gene TRBJ1-5, with 8 bases matching TRBD1. V lost 7 bases to trimming and J lost 16 bases; unmatched junction nucleotides: 21. The CDR3 extends over 15 amino acids. The germline V gene has CDR1 LNHDA and CDR2 SQIVND (reference sequence). The chain's CDR3 is CASNKPGQALDFGHF. As DNA, the CDR3 is TGTGCCAGTAACAAACCGGGACAGGCTTTAGATTTCGGTCATTTT.

Many counts were recorded for this clonotype. The gene calls are TRBV19 and TRBJ1-1, with a possible D match to TRBD1 (6 bases). Trimming stripped 4 bases from V and 1 base from J, with 7 bases between. Per germline, CDR1 LNHDA and CDR2 SQIVND (reference sequence). The CDR3 loop spans 13 amino acids. CDR3 in amino acids: CASSTTGNTEAFF. As DNA, the CDR3 is TGTGCCAGTAGTACGACAGGGAACACTGAAGCTTTCTTT.